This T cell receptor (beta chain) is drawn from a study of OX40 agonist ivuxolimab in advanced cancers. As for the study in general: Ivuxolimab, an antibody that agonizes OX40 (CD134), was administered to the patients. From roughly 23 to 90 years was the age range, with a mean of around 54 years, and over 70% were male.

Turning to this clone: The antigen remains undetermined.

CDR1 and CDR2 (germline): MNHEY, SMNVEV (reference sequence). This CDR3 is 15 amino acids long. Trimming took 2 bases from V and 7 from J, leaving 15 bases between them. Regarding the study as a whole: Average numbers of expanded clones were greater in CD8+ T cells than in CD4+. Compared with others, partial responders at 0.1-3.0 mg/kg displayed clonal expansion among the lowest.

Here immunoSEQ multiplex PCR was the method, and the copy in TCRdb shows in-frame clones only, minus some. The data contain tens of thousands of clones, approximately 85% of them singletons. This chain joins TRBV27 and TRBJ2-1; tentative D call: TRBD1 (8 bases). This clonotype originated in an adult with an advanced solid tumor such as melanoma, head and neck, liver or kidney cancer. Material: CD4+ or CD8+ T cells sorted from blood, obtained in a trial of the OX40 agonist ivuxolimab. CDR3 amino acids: CASSLRTGRGNEQFF. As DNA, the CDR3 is TGTGCCAGCAGTTTACGGACAGGGAGGGGGAATGAGCAGTTCTTC.